The rows below give T cell receptor beta chains drawn from one sample of a study of immune evolution from preneoplasia to lung adenocarcinoma. The assay was immunoSEQ multiplex PCR, and TCRdb's table has in-frame clones only and misses some. The table records 4,500 to 6,500 clones, roughly 75% of them present only once. Sequencing was done on a sample of FFPE normal lung tissue adjacent to the tumor. These receptors all stem from a person over 45 with lung adenocarcinoma. The CDR3 runs from the conserved cysteine through the conserved F or W. The D gene is left open where the match is weak. Clone size is shown for a subset of rows, as once, few, many or a class of expanded clone.

J gene	clone size	D gene	V gene	CDR3 DNA	CDR3 protein
TRBJ1-4	.	.	TRBV15	TGTGCCACCAGCAGGGACGGGACAACTAATGAAAAACTGTTTTTT	CATSRDGTTNEKLFF
TRBJ2-1	.	TRBD2	TRBV11-3	TGTGCCAGCAGCTACCCAAGCGGGATGCTGCACAATGAGCAGTTCTTC	CASSYPSGMLHNEQFF
TRBJ1-1	.	.	TRBV6-5	TGTGCCAGCAGTTACTCGTGGACGGCAAACACTGAAGCTTTCTTT	CASSYSWTANTEAFF
TRBJ2-5	.	.	TRBV29-1	TGCAGCGTTGCGGCTTTCCAAGAGACCCAGTACTTC	CSVAAFQETQYF
TRBJ1-1	few	.	TRBV5-1	TGCGCCAGCAGCTTGGAAGGGAACACTGAAGCTTTCTTT	CASSLEGNTEAFF
TRBJ1-1	.	.	TRBV11-2	TGTGCCAGCAGCCCTTCCCGAGAGTGGTCTGAAGCTTTCTTT	CASSPSREWSEAFF
TRBJ2-4	.	.	TRBV20-1	TGCAGTGCCCCTACAGGGAACATTCAGTACTTC	CSAPTGNIQYF
TRBJ2-7	.	.	TRBV30	TGTGCCTGGGCCCCGGGGCTCGGTTCCTACGAGCAGTACTTC	CAWAPGLGSYEQYF
TRBJ1-1	.	TRBD1	TRBV18	TGTGCCAGCTCACCCAGGACAGGGGGCGACGCTGAAGCTTTCTTT	CASSPRTGGDAEAFF
TRBJ2-1	.	TRBD2	TRBV30	TGTGCCTGGAGTGAACTAGCGGGAGGTGATTGGAATGAGCAGTTCTTC	CAWSELAGGDWNEQFF
TRBJ2-7	.	.	TRBV4-1	TGCGCCAGCAGCCAAGTCCGAGACGGAGTCTACGAGCAGTACTTC	CASSQVRDGVYEQYF
TRBJ2-1	.	TRBD2	TRBV5-1	TGCGCCAGCAGCTTGAGTGCGGGAGCGGGGGTGGATGAGCAGTTCTTC	CASSLSAGAGVDEQFF
TRBJ2-1	.	TRBD2	TRBV9	TGTGCCAGCAGCTCCCGCGAGAGCCGGACTAGGAATGAGCAGTTCTTC	CASSSRESRTRNEQFF
TRBJ2-7	.	TRBD1	TRBV29-1	TGCAGCGTTGTCACAGGGGGGAACTCCTACGAGCAGTACTTC	CSVVTGGNSYEQYF
TRBJ1-2	few	.	TRBV29-1	TGCAGCGTTGAAGACAGCAGCTATGGCTACACCTTC	CSVEDSSYGYTF
TRBJ2-5	.	.	TRBV27	TGTGCCAGCAGTTTGCGACAGCTACCCGCGGAGACCCAGTACTTC	CASSLRQLPAETQYF
TRBJ2-7	.	TRBD2	TRBV7-3	TGTGCCAGCAGCGAGGCGGGGGGCGGGGCCTACGAGCAGTACTTC	CASSEAGGGAYEQYF
TRBJ2-1	few	TRBD2	TRBV4-1	TGCGCCAGCAGCCAGATAGCGGGAGGCTACAATGAGCAGTTCTTC	CASSQIAGGYNEQFF
TRBJ2-7	.	.	TRBV5-1	TGCGCCAGCAGCACGGACCCCGGGACAATCTACGAGCAGTACTTC	CASSTDPGTIYEQYF
TRBJ2-7	.	.	TRBV9	TGTGCCAGCAGCCCCTTTCGCGACTTTCAATACGAGCAGTACTTC	CASSPFRDFQYEQYF
TRBJ2-5	.	TRBD2	TRBV25-1	TGTGCCAGCAGGGGAAAAAGGGGTCGGGAGGGCCATGAGACCCAGTACTTC	CASRGKRGREGHETQYF
TRBJ1-5	.	.	TRBV4-1	TGCGCCAGCAGCCAATTGCCTGATCAGCCCCAGCATTTT	CASSQLPDQPQHF
TRBJ1-1	.	TRBD1	TRBV9	TGTGCCAGCAGCGTAGAGGCCGGACAGGGGGCGTCTGAAGCTTTCTTT	CASSVEAGQGASEAFF
TRBJ1-2	.	.	TRBV30	TGTGCCTGGACAGGGTTTTTTGGCTACACCTTC	CAWTGFFGYTF
TRBJ2-5	.	.	TRBV5-1	TGCGCCAGCAGCTTGATCCGAGGTTTGGGTCCTCAAGAGACCCAGTACTTC	CASSLIRGLGPQETQYF
TRBJ2-1	.	.	TRBV5-6	TGTGCCAGCAGCTTGGGCGATATAGCACCTTACAATGAGCAGTTCTTC	CASSLGDIAPYNEQFF
TRBJ1-1	.	.	TRBV5-8	TGTGCCAGCAGCTTAGGGGGGAACACTGAAGCTTTCTTT	CASSLGGNTEAFF
TRBJ2-7	.	TRBD2	TRBV7-2	TGTGCCAGCAGCTTTGGGATAGCGGGCGAGCAGTACTTC	CASSFGIAGEQYF
TRBJ2-3	.	.	TRBV15	TGTGCCATCAGCAGCTTCTCTAGCACAGATACGCAGTATTTT	CAISSFSSTDTQYF
TRBJ2-2	.	.	TRBV5-1	TGCGCCAGCAGCTTTCGGGACCCGAACACCGGGGAGCTGTTTTTT	CASSFRDPNTGELFF
TRBJ1-1	once	.	TRBV2	TGTGCCAGCAGTAAACGGGGCAGAGGGGACACTGAAGCTTTCTTT	CASSKRGRGDTEAFF
TRBJ2-1	.	TRBD2	TRBV30	TGTGCCTCAGGGACTAGCGGGAGTAATGAGCAGTTCTTC	CASGTSGSNEQFF
TRBJ2-1	.	TRBD2	TRBV5-1	TGCGCCAGCAGCTCAGGACTAGCAAATGAGCAGTTCTTC	CASSSGLANEQFF
TRBJ2-7	.	.	TRBV2	TGTGCCAGCAGTGGGGCCCAGGTATCCTACGAGCAGTACTTC	CASSGAQVSYEQYF
TRBJ2-2	.	TRBD2	TRBV28	TGTGCCAGCATTAGCGGGAGGGAGAACACCGGGGAGCTGTTTTTT	CASISGRENTGELFF
TRBJ2-1	.	TRBD2	TRBV9	TGTGCCAGCAGCGTAACTGTTGGCGGGGGACCCAGCTCCTACAATGAGCAGTTCTTC	CASSVTVGGGPSSYNEQFF
TRBJ1-3	.	TRBD1	TRBV7-8	TGTGCCAGCAGCAAAGGGGACAGGGCCCCTGGAAACACCATATATTTT	CASSKGDRAPGNTIYF
TRBJ2-2	.	TRBD1	TRBV7-6	TGTGCCAGCAGCCGAGGGACAGGGGGCATCGGGGAGCTGTTTTTT	CASSRGTGGIGELFF
TRBJ1-2	few	.	TRBV30	TGTGCCTGGAGTCGACAGGAGTCGGGTGGCTACACCTTC	CAWSRQESGGYTF
TRBJ2-2	once	.	TRBV6-1	TGTGCCAGCAGTGGGGCCAACACCGGGGAGCTGTTTTTT	CASSGANTGELFF
TRBJ1-5	once	TRBD1	TRBV6-1	TGTGCCAGCAGTGGGGGACAGGGGCTCAATCAGCCCCAGCATTTT	CASSGGQGLNQPQHF
TRBJ2-1	.	TRBD1	TRBV5-6	TGTGCCAGCAGCCGGGACAGGGCGGATTACAATGAGCAGTTCTTC	CASSRDRADYNEQFF
TRBJ2-7	.	TRBD2	TRBV4-2	TGTGCCAGCAGCCAAGCCGCGGGACTAGCGGGAGTACCCTACGAGCAGTACTTC	CASSQAAGLAGVPYEQYF
TRBJ1-5	.	TRBD1	TRBV14	TGTGCCAGCAGCCAAGTGGGACAGGTAGGAAGGCCCCAGCATTTT	CASSQVGQVGRPQHF
TRBJ2-1	hyperexpanded	TRBD2	TRBV6-5	TGTGCCAGCAGACTAGCGGGAGCTGGCAATGAGCAGTTCTTC	CASRLAGAGNEQFF
TRBJ1-5	.	.	TRBV30	TGTGCCTGGAGTGTAGACGGTAAGCGAGCGAATCAGCCCCAGCATTTT	CAWSVDGKRANQPQHF
TRBJ1-2	.	.	TRBV6-5	TGTGCCAGCAGCCCGAACAACTATGGCTACACCTTC	CASSPNNYGYTF
TRBJ2-2	.	TRBD2	TRBV6-1	TGTGCCAGCAGTGAAGGGGGGACTAGTATTTTGAACAGGGAGCTGTTTTTT	CASSEGGTSILNRELFF
TRBJ1-2	.	.	TRBV4-2	TGTGCCAGCAGCCTTTCCAGGGACACTAACTATGGCTACACCTTC	CASSLSRDTNYGYTF
TRBJ1-1	large	TRBD1	TRBV7-9	TGTGCCAGCAGCCGGGACAGTTTGAACACTGAAGCTTTCTTT	CASSRDSLNTEAFF
TRBJ2-7	.	.	TRBV11-3	TGTGCCAGCAGCCGAACTGGAGAGCAGTACTTC	CASSRTGEQYF
TRBJ2-3	.	TRBD2	TRBV6-1	TGTGCCAGCAGGCCCGTAGCGGGAGATTTTGATACGCAGTATTTT	CASRPVAGDFDTQYF
TRBJ2-1	.	.	TRBV9	TGTGCCAGCAGCGTAGAACCGGGAAGTGCGAATGAGCAGTTCTTC	CASSVEPGSANEQFF
TRBJ2-1	large	TRBD2	TRBV30	TGTGCCTGGAGTGAATGGAGCGGGAGTGGGCATGAGCAGTTCTTC	CAWSEWSGSGHEQFF
TRBJ2-5	.	TRBD2	TRBV5-6	TGTGCCAGCAGCTTTGGGCTAGCGGGAGGAGAGACCCAGTACTTC	CASSFGLAGGETQYF
TRBJ2-2	.	.	TRBV11-3	TGTGCCAGCAGCTTATTAAGGGATACCGGGGAGCTGTTTTTT	CASSLLRDTGELFF